Sequencing of this TCR beta chain was carried out in a study of monozygotic twins with inflammatory bowel disease. Regarding the study as a whole: Support was lacking for any single strong IBD-associated signal or clonotype.

Each UMI harboured a 6-nucleotide sample barcode and was appended via template switching. TCRdb re-called the 5' RACE reads; one entry per CDR3 protein, DNA not given. This repertoire includes approximately 340,000 distinct CDR3 sequences. On this clonotype itself: The antigen is unknown.

Sequenced sample: blood. The sequence was collected from a human donor with ulcerative colitis or Crohn's disease, or a healthy co-twin of an affected twin (not recorded which).

The CDR3 protein is CASSEGDTQYF. The chain employs TRBV7-9 and TRBJ2-3; as DNA is missing, the TRBD1 call by TCRdb cannot be tested. CDR3 length: 11 residues. The germline V gene encodes CDR1 SEHNR and CDR2 FQNEAQ (reference sequence).